These 9 T cell receptor beta chains came from one sample sequenced in a study of T cell responses to AZD1222 COVID-19 vaccine. Assay: immunoSEQ multiplex PCR; the TCRdb copy retains only in-frame clones and omits some. The table shows 120,000 to 150,000 clones, with roughly 90% occurring only once. This material consisted of peripheral blood, taken on day 0 of AZD1222 vaccination. The receptors were gathered from an adult in good health.

The rearrangement links TRBV20-1 to TRBJ2-1, with D perhaps TRBD2 (6 bases). Between the trimmed V and J ends, which lost 3 bases and 6 bases, there was a span of 18 bases. Per the germline V gene, CDR1 is DFQATT and CDR2 is SNEGSKA (reference sequence). This CDR3 is 15 amino acids long. Here the CDR3 reads CSASGDSRLGNEQFF. CDR3 coding DNA: TGCAGTGCTAGTGGGGACTCTAGGTTGGGCAATGAGCAGTTCTTC.

The gene calls are TRBV27 and TRBJ1-1; D not resolved. The CDR3 consists of 12 residues. V was trimmed by 6 bases and J by 5 bases, leaving 10 bases between them. CDR1 MNHEY and CDR2 SMNVEV come from the germline V gene (reference sequence). The CDR3 loop is CASRGWGTEAFF. In DNA, the CDR3 is TGTGCCAGCAGGGGGTGGGGTACTGAAGCTTTCTTT.

The gene calls are TRBV28 and TRBJ2-3; a possible D gene is TRBD1 (6 bases). Germline lookup yields CDR1 MDHEN and CDR2 SYDVKM. Deletions cut 9 bases from V and 5 bases from J, with 24 bases between. This CDR3 region has 16 residues. CDR3 protein: CASTGSGSYLGDTQYF. CDR3 DNA sequence: TGTGCCAGTACAGGGTCCGGATCCTACTTGGGAGATACGCAGTATTTT.

The count of this clone is one. The V and J genes are TRBV5-1 and TRBJ2-7; D perhaps matches TRBD2 (5 bases). The CDR3 length is 15 residues. Germline V gene lookup returns CDR1 SGHRS and CDR2 YFSETQ. Deletions cut 2 bases from V and 5 bases from J, with 17 bases between. This CDR3 is CASSFRPLLADEQYF. CDR3 DNA sequence: TGCGCCAGCAGCTTCCGACCTCTCCTAGCCGACGAGCAGTACTTC.

In its sample, this clone was seen a few times. The chain links TRBV3-1 (or the pseudogene TRBV3-2) to TRBJ1-1; 12 bases are shared with TRBD1. V shed 0 bases and J 0 bases; nucleotides not matched to a gene: 11. CDR1 is LGHDT and CDR2 is YNNKEL in the germline V gene (reference sequence). This CDR3 contains 20 residues. The CDR3 DNA sequence: TGTGCCAGCAGCCAAGATCGTGCGGGACAGGGGGCCGTTATGAACACTGAAGCTTTCTTT. Translation gives CASSQDRAGQGAVMNTEAFF.

The gene calls are TRBV7-9 and TRBJ1-4; TRBD1 matches at 9 bases. Trimming removed 2 bases from V and 8 bases from J; junction bases left unmatched: 9. Germline assignment: CDR1 SEHNR and CDR2 FQNEAQ (reference sequence). The CDR3 consists of 16 residues. The DNA of the CDR3 is TGTGCCAGCAGCTTATTAGGGGGACAGGGTGGCGAAAAACTGTTTTTT. Translation gives CASSLLGGQGGEKLFF.

This chain links TRBV11-2 with TRBJ1-3; perhaps TRBD1 as D (5 bases). CDR1 and CDR2 from the germline V gene are SGHAT and FQNNGV. Trimming cost V 0 bases and J 7 bases, with 10 bases left between them. The CDR3 runs 14 residues. The CDR3: CASSLDRASNTIYF. The CDR3 DNA reads as TGTGCCAGCAGCTTAGACAGGGCATCGAACACCATATATTTT.

The chain has TRBV4-1 and TRBJ1-1; 7 bases align to TRBD1. With V trimmed by 1 base and J by 7 bases, 21 bases remained unmatched. The germline gives CDR1 MGHRA, CDR2 YSYEKL. The CDR3 extends over 19 amino acids. The CDR3 nucleotides read TGCGCCAGCAGCCAAGGACCGCCAGGGACAGCGTCTCAGACCATTGAAGCTTTCTTT. Translation: CASSQGPPGTASQTIEAFF.

The chain is built from TRBV5-6 and TRBJ2-3; D might be TRBD1 (5 bases). V lost 1 base, J lost 1 base, and 13 bases lay in between. This CDR3 comprises 16 residues. Germline CDR1 reads SGHDT; CDR2 reads YYEEEE. The chain's CDR3 is CASSLIRSGRTDTQYF. Here the CDR3 DNA reads TGTGCCAGCAGCTTGATCCGGTCAGGGCGCACAGATACGCAGTATTTT. The full variable domain, completed using reference TRBV5-6 and TRBJ2-3, is DAGVTQSPTHLIKTRGQQVTLRCSPKSGHDTVSWYQQALGQGPQFIFQYYEEEERQRGNFPDRFSGHQFPNYSSELNVNALLLGDSALYLCASSLIRSGRTDTQYFGPGTRLTVL.